This TCR beta chain was sequenced for a study of vaccination effects on CD4 cells after COVID-19. Study at large: Sampling of two convalescent patients took place 16 days and one week prior to vaccination.

The data were produced by immunoSEQ multiplex PCR, yet TCRdb's version contains in-frame clones alone and is incomplete. The sample includes more than 20,000 clones, 75% to 80% of them seen just once. Under the ViraFEST assay, PBMC were stimulated with viral peptide pools so that antigen-specific CD4+ T cells expanded. Sequencing was performed afterwards. Once cultured for approximately 10 days, the cells underwent separation to obtain CD4+ T cells. PCR showed that the person got SARS-CoV-2 infection at some point between March and December 2020. Cultures received IL-2 medium that replaced half the medium on days 3 and 7. Germline V gene lookup returns CDR1 SGHVS and CDR2 FQNEAQ. The V and J ends lost 4 bases and 2 bases respectively, with 16 bases between them. There are 16 residues in the CDR3. Concerning this clone itself: Its matching antigen is unknown.

The gene calls are TRBV7-8 and TRBJ2-3; a possible D gene is TRBD2 (6 bases). The specimen comprised CD4+ T cells from PBMCs cultured with HCoV-NL63 spike peptides, sampled before COVID-19 vaccination. The source is a human donor who had a prior SARS-CoV-2 infection. The CDR3 here is CASSYGRELITDTQYF. The CDR3 coding sequence is TGTGCCAGCAGCTATGGGCGGGAACTGATCACAGATACGCAGTATTTT.